This TCR beta chain appears in the sequencing data of a study of blood T cells in healthy people across ages. A second roughly 6 to 12 cycle PCR used barcoded and J-beta primers. Researchers report that a template-switch adaptor with 12 random nucleotides tagged each cDNA molecule. Every sample produced at least 2.5 million CDR3-containing paired-end reads. TCRdb ran MiXCR on the 5' RACE reads and lists one entry per CDR3 protein. The sample has 920,000 or so distinct CDR3 sequences, roughly 45% seen once. Total RNA was extracted at no less than 6 micrograms per sample. V shed 1 base and J shed 7 bases, with 11 bases lying between them. Germline V gives CDR1 MDHEN, CDR2 SYDVKM. The CDR3 spans 13 residues.

The specimen sequenced was blood. The receptor's source is a woman in her fifties or sixties in good health. The chain joins TRBV28 to TRBJ2-7, with D uncertain. CDR3 protein: CASSLLVGQEQYF. DNA for the CDR3: TGTGCCAGCAGTTTATTGGTGGGCCAAGAGCAGTACTTC.